This TCR beta chain was sequenced during a study of shared clonotypes between healthy human individuals. Genomic DNA (from each subset) was split evenly across several immunoSEQ plates. The assay was immunoSEQ multiplex PCR, and TCRdb's table has in-frame clones only and misses some. The top ten clones hold around 1.8% of a sample with around 1,900,000 clones, approximately 92% of them seen once. CD45RO-negative, CCR7-positively selected cells formed the naive CD8 fraction, excluding terminally differentiated effector memory CD45RA+ cells. Per the germline V gene, CDR1 is SNHLY and CDR2 is FYNNEI. The CDR3 loop spans 15 amino acids. Trimming took 2 bases from V and 4 from J; bases not matched to a gene: 6.

The V call is TRBV2, the J call TRBJ2-7; 9 bases match TRBD2. Sample: naive CD8+ T cells from PBMCs. The receptor was isolated from a man younger than 30 in good health. Some clones in this sample may be carry-over from other donors' samples. This CDR3 is CASSELAGVWYEQYF. The CDR3 region has the DNA TGTGCCAGCAGTGAATTAGCGGGAGTATGGTACGAGCAGTACTTC.